One T cell receptor beta chain is described in this entry. The CDR3 runs to 13 residues. Trimming left V 6 bases short and J 7 bases short, with 15 bases between. The V gene's germline CDR1 is KGHSH and CDR2 LQKENI. The data derive from a study of cytomegalovirus exposure and HLA in healthy donors. Use of 60 Vbeta and 13 Jbeta primers characterized the PCR. Method: immunoSEQ multiplex PCR; TCRdb's copy keeps in-frame clones and lacks some. The profile shows some 110,000 clones, around 86% of them singletons. The material sequenced was PBMCs. V is TRBV18 and J is TRBJ2-5, with a tentative D call TRBD2 (6 bases). The source of this sequence is a man aged 25-45 years in good health and CMV-seropositive. The DNA for the CDR3 is TGTGCCAGCTCGTTGGGTGCCGGGGGGACCCAGTACTTC. Its translation: CASSLGAGGTQYF.